Here is one TCR beta chain with its context. Random hexamers were used to reverse transcribe roughly 0.45 to 1 ug of RNA. Via MiXCR, TCRdb re-called the immunoSEQ multiplex PCR reads, giving one row per CDR3 protein. The sample records roughly 190,000 distinct CDR3 sequences, 90% to 95% being singletons. The germline V and J ends were trimmed by 10 bases and 2 bases, with 9 bases remaining between them. The CDR3 has 11 amino acids. The germline CDR1 and CDR2 sequences are LNHDA and SQIVND (reference sequence). The record originates from a study of CD8 T cells in Susac syndrome. Sequencing of TCR beta was undertaken in CD8+ and CD4+ T cells derived from blood.

The clonotype was recovered from a human donor with Susac syndrome. Sequencing used CD4+ T cells from PBMCs. This chain uses TRBV19 with TRBJ2-7; possible D gene TRBD2, 5 bases. CDR3 residues: CATGEAYEQYF. CDR3 in DNA: TGTGCCACCGGGGAAGCCTACGAGCAGTACTTC.